Below are 32 T cell receptor beta chains sequenced from a single sample in a study of post-analysis software for immune sequencing data. Their target antigens are unknown. Findings and caveats of the study: Comparison of patients with controls showed five or six TRBV segments more frequent in patients, TRBV5-6, TRBV5-1 and TRBV20-1 among them.

Every TCR beta cDNA library bore unique molecular identifiers. TCRdb used MiXCR to reprocess the PCR reads, holding one entry per CDR3 protein. The repertoire consists of fewer than 850,000 distinct CDR3 sequences, with 30% occurring once and the leading ten covering under 0.7%. Specimen: blood. Receptors were obtained from a girl aged 5 to 17 with multiple sclerosis.

The genes are TRBV19 and TRBJ2-1, with TRBD1 identical over 8 bases. The CDR3 is 13 amino acids. V lost 5 bases, J lost 7 bases, and 4 bases stayed unmatched. Germline values: CDR1 LNHDA, CDR2 SQIVND (reference sequence). The CDR3 reads CASSPQGANEQFF. The CDR3 coding sequence is TGTGCCAGTAGTCCCCAGGGGGCTAATGAGCAGTTCTTC.

This clonotype occurred once. With a much larger clone just one base away, this may be a read error. The CDR3 sequence is CSGLAGVEQYF. CDR3 DNA: TGCAGCGGGCTAGCGGGAGTTGAGCAGTACTTC. The gene calls are TRBV29-1 and TRBJ2-7; TRBD2 agrees at 10 bases. The CDR3 totals 11 residues. In germline, CDR1 is SQVTM, CDR2 ANQGSEA. The J segment lost 7 bases and the V segment lost 7 bases, leaving 4 bases of the junction unmatched.

The CDR3 sequence: CSAHSAGTGLQPQHF. In nucleotides, the CDR3 is TGCAGTGCTCACTCCGCGGGGACAGGGCTGCAGCCCCAGCATTTT. The chain couples TRBV20-1 to TRBJ1-5; the match to TRBD1 covers 9 bases. The CDR3 length is 15 residues. CDR1 is DFQATT and CDR2 is SNEGSKA in the germline V gene (reference sequence). After removal of 5 bases from V and 7 bases from J, the junction contained 12 bases not matched to a gene.

This clonotype was recorded many times. The chain links TRBV29-1 to TRBJ2-1, with D unresolved. Germline V gives CDR1 SQVTM, CDR2 ANQGSEA. CDR3 length: 13 amino acids. V lost 5 bases and J lost 9, with 17 bases in between. CDR3 sequence: CSVTPAARGEQFF. The CDR3 DNA is TGCAGCGTTACCCCGGCAGCCCGAGGTGAGCAGTTCTTC.

This clonotype was seen only a few times. The chain links TRBV5-1 to TRBJ2-7, with no clear D. Germline V gene lookup returns CDR1 SGHRS and CDR2 YFSETQ. The CDR3 is 16 amino acids. V was clipped by 1 base and J by 2 bases, with 16 bases between them. CDR3 sequence: CASSLRPTEVTYEQYF. In DNA, the CDR3 is TGCGCCAGCAGCTTGCGGCCTACCGAAGTAACCTACGAGCAGTACTTC.

The chain joins TRBV4-1 to TRBJ2-1; D unclear. Germline loops: CDR1 MGHRA, CDR2 YSYEKL. The CDR3 runs to 14 residues. V lost 6 bases to trimming and J lost 0 bases, with 9 bases between them. The CDR3 region has the DNA TGCGCCAGCAGGTTCCTTAGCTCCTACAATGAGCAGTTCTTC. Translating it yields CASRFLSSYNEQFF.

This clonotype has just a few counts. The chain has TRBV12-3 or TRBV12-4 and TRBJ2-7; TRBD2 matches 7 bases. J was trimmed by 2 bases and V by 10 bases; bases with no gene match: 5. The CDR3 extends over 12 amino acids. For the CDR3, the DNA is TGTGCCACGGGGGGACGAACCTACGAGCAGTACTTC. Its translation: CATGGRTYEQYF.

This clonotype was detected only a few times. The chain is built from TRBV24-1 and TRBJ1-5, with 10 bases lining up with TRBD1. Trimming took 5 bases from V and 7 from J; bases not matched to a gene: 7. Germline-derived CDR1 and CDR2 are KGHDR and SFDVKD. There are 15 residues in the CDR3. The CDR3 coding sequence is TGTGCCACCAGTGGTGACAGGGGGCCGGGGCAGCCCCAGCATTTT. The encoded protein is CATSGDRGPGQPQHF.

The sample holds a few counts of this clonotype. The rearrangement joins TRBV3-1 to TRBJ2-5; D not resolved. This CDR3 has 12 residues. V shed 4 bases and J shed 9 bases, with 12 bases lying between them. Germline V gene lookup returns CDR1 LGHDT and CDR2 YNNKEL (reference sequence). Written as DNA, the CDR3 is TGTGCCAGCAGCCCTAGTATTGTTTCCCAGTACTTC. Translating it yields CASSPSIVSQYF.

J is TRBJ2-5 and V is TRBV6-5; TRBD2 matches 7 bases. This CDR3 is built from 14 residues. Germline assignment: CDR1 MNHEY and CDR2 SVGAGI. V shed 5 bases and J 11 bases; nucleotides not matched to a gene: 14. The CDR3, as DNA: TGTGCCAGCAGTCCCGTGGGGCGGGACTACGGGCAGTACTTC. Protein product: CASSPVGRDYGQYF.

The gene calls are TRBV9 and TRBJ2-1, with 11 bases lining up with TRBD2. The CDR3 has 15 residues. The germline gives CDR1 SGDLS, CDR2 YYNGEE. J gave up 5 bases and V 0 bases, and 1 base lay outside the gene matches. CDR3 sequence: CASSVVAGGDNEQFF. DNA of the CDR3: TGTGCCAGCAGCGTAGTAGCGGGAGGGGACAATGAGCAGTTCTTC.

This clonotype occurred a few times. The V and J genes are TRBV27 and TRBJ1-4, with D unclear. Deletions cut 3 bases from V and 8 bases from J, with 10 bases between. The CDR3 sequence is 13 residues long. In germline, CDR1 is MNHEY, CDR2 SMNVEV (reference sequence). The CDR3 nucleotides are TGTGCCAGCAGTTTGGTCCTTGGAGAAAAACTGTTTTTT. Its translation is CASSLVLGEKLFF.

This chain links TRBV5-1 with TRBJ2-2; either TRBD1 or TRBD2 may supply D (5 bases each). This CDR3 has 18 residues. V was clipped by 3 bases and J by 2 bases, with 20 bases between them. Germline V gene data show CDR1 as SGHRS and CDR2 as YFSETQ. The CDR3 DNA reads TGCGCCAGCAGCTCTATAGATACCGGGACGGCAAACACCGGGGAGCTGTTTTTT. It specifies CASSSIDTGTANTGELFF. The entire variable domain, with the rest obtained from reference TRBV5-1 and TRBJ2-2, is as follows: KAGVTQTPRYLIKTRGQQVTLSCSPISGHRSVSWYQQTPGQGLQFLFEYFSETQRNKGNFPGRFSGRQFSNSRSEMNVSTLELGDSALYLCASSSIDTGTANTGELFFGEGSRLTVL.

A few counts support this clonotype. The rearrangement links TRBV12-3 or TRBV12-4 to TRBJ2-1; D unresolved. The V and J ends lost 4 bases and 7 bases respectively, with 11 bases between them. This CDR3 is 13 amino acids long. The CDR3 coding sequence is TGTGCCAGCAGTTCTACAACCCTTAATGAGCAGTTCTTC. Translated: CASSSTTLNEQFF.

This rearrangement joins TRBV20-1 to TRBJ2-1; 8 bases agree with TRBD1. Germline CDR1 DFQATT, CDR2 SNEGSKA (reference sequence). The length of the CDR3 is 15 residues. With 6 bases clipped from V and 2 bases from J, the junction kept 9 bases outside the gene matches. CDR3 in DNA: TGCAGTGCCTACTCAACAGGGGGAACCTACAATGAGCAGTTCTTC. Amino acids: CSAYSTGGTYNEQFF.

The chain carries TRBV18 and TRBJ2-5, with 8 bases fitting TRBD1. V trimming: 8 bases; J trimming: 4 bases; junction bases outside the gene matches: 9. The CDR3 is 14 amino acids. Germline CDR1 KGHSH, CDR2 LQKENI. CDR3 DNA: TGTGCCAGCAGCCGCAGACAGGGGCGAGAGACCCAGTACTTC. The encoded protein is CASSRRQGRETQYF.

Details on this clonotype: A junction boundary mismatches the germline segment, possibly from a read error. This chain connects TRBV29-1 to TRBJ2-7; D is undetermined. CDR3 length equals 13 residues. CDR1 is SQVTM and CDR2 is ANQGSEA in the germline V gene. CDR3 DNA sequence: TGCAGCGTCGAAAGGACGGCTTCCTACGGGCAGTACTTC. Its translation: CSVERTASYGQYF.

This clonotype came up a few times. V and J are TRBV5-1 and TRBJ2-1; unclear D gene. The CDR3 runs to 14 residues. The V gene's germline CDR1 is SGHRS and CDR2 YFSETQ. V was pared by 3 bases and J by 6 bases, with 13 bases between. CDR3 in DNA: TGCGCCAGCAGCTCCAACTTTGGTGGCAATGAGCAGTTCTTC. Translated, it gives CASSSNFGGNEQFF.

This chain links TRBV28 with TRBJ2-1, with 15 bases fitting TRBD2. CDR3 length equals 16 residues. The J segment lost 5 bases and the V segment lost 7 bases, leaving 6 bases of the junction unmatched. CDR1 is MDHEN, CDR2 SYDVKM, per germline. In DNA, the CDR3 is TGTGCCAGCAATGGACTAGCGGGAGGGCCCCACAATGAGCAGTTCTTC. It yields the protein CASNGLAGGPHNEQFF.

CDR3 nucleotides: TGCGCCAGCAGCCAAGATCGAATGCGGGACAGGGTCTATGGTACGCAGTATTTT. Encoded protein: CASSQDRMRDRVYGTQYF. The rearrangement uses TRBV4-1 and TRBJ2-3; the match to TRBD1 covers 9 bases. This CDR3 comprises 18 residues. V lost 0 bases and J lost 8; bases outside the gene matches: 15. Per germline, CDR1 MGHRA and CDR2 YSYEKL.

V usage is TRBV7-2 and J usage is TRBJ2-5; 12 bases line up with TRBD2. Looked up from germline, CDR1 is SGHTA and CDR2 is FQGNSA. Trimming took 2 bases from V and 4 from J; bases not matched to a gene: 2. This CDR3 comprises 15 residues. In DNA form, the CDR3 reads TGTGCCAGCAGCTTACAGGGACTAGCGGGAGAGACCCAGTACTTC. It codes for CASSLQGLAGETQYF.

This clonotype was seen a few times. V and J are TRBV11-2 and TRBJ2-1; 7 positions match TRBD1. The V segment lost 0 bases and the J segment 6 bases; nucleotides outside the gene matches: 5. The germline V gene has CDR1 SGHAT and CDR2 FQNNGV. This CDR3 contains 15 residues. CDR3: CASSLDWGQINEQFF. The CDR3 bases are TGTGCCAGCAGCTTAGATTGGGGACAGATCAATGAGCAGTTCTTC.

The CDR3 loop is CASSERGDLYGYTF. For the CDR3, the DNA is TGTGCCAGCAGTGAAAGGGGGGATCTCTATGGCTACACCTTC. This rearrangement joins TRBV6-1 to TRBJ1-2; D might be TRBD1 (6 bases). Germline values: CDR1 MNHNS, CDR2 SASEGT. Trimming stripped 2 bases from V and 4 bases from J, with 11 bases between. The CDR3 extends over 14 amino acids.

This clonotype was counted between two and nine times. V and J are TRBV5-1 and TRBJ2-3; TRBD2 agrees at 8 bases. V trimming: 1 base; J trimming: 1 base; junction bases outside the gene matches: 5. This CDR3 is 16 amino acids long. CDR1 and CDR2 (germline): SGHRS, YFSETQ. The CDR3 sequence is CASSLLATSGTDTQYF. CDR3 DNA sequence: TGCGCCAGCAGCTTGTTAGCGACTAGCGGCACAGATACGCAGTATTTT. Complete variable domain (other parts from reference TRBV5-1 and TRBJ2-3): KAGVTQTPRYLIKTRGQQVTLSCSPISGHRSVSWYQQTPGQGLQFLFEYFSETQRNKGNFPGRFSGRQFSNSRSEMNVSTLELGDSALYLCASSLLATSGTDTQYFGPGTRLTVL.

The J gene is TRBJ2-1, the V gene TRBV6-6; 8 bases line up with TRBD1. The CDR3 loop spans 13 amino acids. Germline V CDR1 and CDR2: MNHNY, SVGAGI (reference sequence). After removal of 6 bases from V and 8 bases from J, the junction contained 6 bases not matched to a gene. In nucleotides, the CDR3 is TGTGCCAGCAGACCGGGACAGGCGGATGAGCAGTTCTTC. It codes for CASRPGQADEQFF.

This clonotype occurred a few times. The rearrangement joins TRBV6-6 to TRBJ1-4; 10 nucleotides match TRBD1. After removal of 6 bases from V and 2 bases from J, the junction contained 0 bases not matched to a gene. CDR3 length: 14 amino acids. Germline CDR1 and CDR2: MNHNY and SVGAGI (reference sequence). Here the CDR3 reads CASRTGGTNEKLFF. In nucleotides, the CDR3 is TGTGCCAGCAGGACAGGGGGCACTAATGAAAAACTGTTTTTT.

J is TRBJ2-5 and V is TRBV24-1; 8 bases align to TRBD1. In germline, CDR1 is KGHDR, CDR2 SFDVKD. Trimming took 3 bases from V and 5 from J; bases not matched to a gene: 7. The CDR3 totals 15 residues. For the CDR3, the DNA is TGTGCCACCAGTGATCCTACAGGGGGGAAGGAGACCCAGTACTTC. It is translated as CATSDPTGGKETQYF.

The chain couples TRBV29-1 to TRBJ1-1, with D uncertain. Germline assignment: CDR1 SQVTM and CDR2 ANQGSEA. The CDR3 has 12 amino acids. Trimming cost V 5 bases and J 0 bases, with 7 bases left between them. This chain's CDR3 is CSVIRLNTEAFF. DNA of the CDR3: TGCAGCGTTATCCGTTTGAACACTGAAGCTTTCTTT.

There are a few counts of this clonotype. CDR3 nucleotides: TGTGCCAGCAGCCAGACAGTGGACGAGACCCAGTACTTC. Its protein is CASSQTVDETQYF. The chain links TRBV3-1 to TRBJ2-5; possible D gene TRBD1, 5 bases. The V end was cut by 3 bases, the J end by 5 bases, with 10 bases between. The CDR3 contains 13 residues. Germline CDR1 and CDR2: LGHDT and YNNKEL (reference sequence).

This clonotype has more than one count but fewer than ten. The J gene is TRBJ1-1, the V gene TRBV6-5; D gene uncertain. V was shortened by 6 bases and J by 1 base, with 12 bases between the two germline ends. There are 14 residues in the CDR3. Germline V gene lookup returns CDR1 MNHEY and CDR2 SVGAGI. DNA of the CDR3: TGTGCCAGCAGCCTTACCCATAAGAACACTGAAGCTTTCTTT. Protein product: CASSLTHKNTEAFF.

The rearrangement links TRBV10-3 to TRBJ2-1; D is uncertain. The CDR3 is 15 residues long. V was shortened by 3 bases and J by 8 bases, with 17 bases between the two germline ends. The germline gives CDR1 ENHRY, CDR2 SYGVKD. For the CDR3, the DNA is TGTGCCATCAGTGAAGGACCGGCGTATATGTATGAGCAGTTCTTC. As protein: CAISEGPAYMYEQFF.

With respect to this clonotype: One base away lies a much larger clone, so this may be a sequencing read error. The genes are TRBV9 and TRBJ2-4; 7 positions agree with TRBD2. The CDR3 extends over 14 amino acids. CDR1 and CDR2 (germline): SGDLS, YYNGEE. Trimming removed 4 bases from V and 13 bases from J; junction bases left unmatched: 14. The CDR3: CASSTGTTPYKQYF. CDR3 DNA: TGTGCCAGCAGCACCGGGACTACCCCCTACAAGCAGTACTTC.